This TCR beta chain appears in the sequencing data of a study of cytomegalovirus exposure and HLA in healthy donors. Germline V CDR1 and CDR2: MNHEY, SVGAGI. The germline V and J ends were trimmed by 5 bases and 0 bases, with 11 bases remaining between them. CDR3 size: 15 residues. The PCR ran on 60 Vbeta and 13 Jbeta primers. The protocol was immunoSEQ multiplex PCR, while the TCRdb copy is restricted to in-frame clones and leaves out a portion. The sample totals under 200,000 clones. In the case of this clone: The target antigen is unknown.

Findings and caveats of the study: A later analysis reported that several of the most significant clusters appeared to be linked to common viral pathogens, among them Epstein-Barr virus.

The sample consisted of PBMCs. This clonotype was sampled from a man between 25 and 39 years old in good health and CMV-seronegative. The chain joins TRBV6-5 to TRBJ1-3; weak D call: TRBD1 (5 bases). CDR3 amino acids: CASSRQQHSGNTIYF. As DNA, the CDR3 is TGTGCCAGCAGTAGACAGCAACACTCTGGAAACACCATATATTTT.